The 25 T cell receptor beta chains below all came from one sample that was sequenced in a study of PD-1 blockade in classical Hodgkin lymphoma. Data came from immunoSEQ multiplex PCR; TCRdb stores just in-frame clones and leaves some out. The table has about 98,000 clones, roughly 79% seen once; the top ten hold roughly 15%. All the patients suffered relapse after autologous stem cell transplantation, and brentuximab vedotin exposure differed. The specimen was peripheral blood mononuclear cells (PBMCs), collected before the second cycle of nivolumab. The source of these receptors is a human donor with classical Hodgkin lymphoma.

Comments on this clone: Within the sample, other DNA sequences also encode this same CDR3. CDR3 residues: CASSQKAGQTQYF. The CDR3 coding sequence is TGTGCCAGCAGCCAAAAGGCGGGTCAGACCCAGTACTTC. The chain employs TRBV14 and TRBJ2-5; D might be TRBD2 (5 bases). CDR1 is SGHDN, CDR2 FVKESK, per germline. V lost 2 bases, J lost 6 bases, and 10 bases lay in between. The CDR3 contains 13 residues.

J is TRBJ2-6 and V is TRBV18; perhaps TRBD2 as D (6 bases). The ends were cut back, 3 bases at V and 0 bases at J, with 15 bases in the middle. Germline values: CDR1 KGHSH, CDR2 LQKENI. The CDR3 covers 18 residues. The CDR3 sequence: CASSPRREAGSGANVLTF. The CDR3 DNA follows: TGTGCCAGCTCACCGAGAAGGGAGGCAGGCTCTGGGGCCAACGTCCTGACTTTC. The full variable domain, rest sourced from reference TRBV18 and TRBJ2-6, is NAGVMQNPRHLVRRRGQEARLRCSPMKGHSHVYWYRQLPEEGLKFMVYLQKENIIDESGMPKERFSAEFPKEGPSILRIQQVVRGDSAAYFCASSPRREAGSGANVLTFGAGSRLTVL.

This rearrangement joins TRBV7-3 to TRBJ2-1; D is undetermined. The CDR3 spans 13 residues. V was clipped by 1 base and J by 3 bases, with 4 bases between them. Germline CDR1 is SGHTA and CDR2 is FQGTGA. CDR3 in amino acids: CASSLNNYNEQFF. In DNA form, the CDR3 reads TGTGCCAGCAGCTTAAACAACTACAATGAGCAGTTCTTC.

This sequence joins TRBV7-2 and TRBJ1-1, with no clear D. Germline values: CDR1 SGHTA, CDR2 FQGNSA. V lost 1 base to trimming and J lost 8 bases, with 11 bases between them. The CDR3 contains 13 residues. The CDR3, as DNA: TGTGCCAGCAGCTTAGGACGGGGAGGAGAAGCTTTCTTT. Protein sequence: CASSLGRGGEAFF.

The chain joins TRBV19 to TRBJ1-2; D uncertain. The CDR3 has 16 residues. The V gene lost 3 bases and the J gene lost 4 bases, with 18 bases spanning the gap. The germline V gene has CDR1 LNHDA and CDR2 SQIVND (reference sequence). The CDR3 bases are TGTGCCAGTAGTATGGGCACCGGGCATGATCCCTATGGCTACACCTTC. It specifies CASSMGTGHDPYGYTF.

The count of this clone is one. The CDR3 DNA follows: TGCGCCAGCAGCTTGGAGGAGGGCTCGGCAGATACGCAGTATTTT. It encodes CASSLEEGSADTQYF. The gene calls are TRBV5-1 and TRBJ2-3, with a tentative D call TRBD2 (6 bases). Deletions cut 0 bases from V and 4 bases from J, with 12 bases between. The germline gives CDR1 SGHRS, CDR2 YFSETQ. The CDR3 extends over 15 amino acids.

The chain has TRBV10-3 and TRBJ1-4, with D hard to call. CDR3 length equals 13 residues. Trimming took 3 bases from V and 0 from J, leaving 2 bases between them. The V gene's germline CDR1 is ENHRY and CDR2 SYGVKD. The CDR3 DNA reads TGTGCCATCAGTGATGCAACTAATGAAAAACTGTTTTTT. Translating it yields CAISDATNEKLFF.

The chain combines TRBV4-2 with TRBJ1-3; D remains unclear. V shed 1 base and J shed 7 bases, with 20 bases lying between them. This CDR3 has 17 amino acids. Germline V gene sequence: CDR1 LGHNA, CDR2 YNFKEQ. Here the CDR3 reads CASSQADQTARGNTIYF. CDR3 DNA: TGTGCCAGCAGCCAAGCCGACCAGACGGCCAGAGGGAACACCATATATTTT.

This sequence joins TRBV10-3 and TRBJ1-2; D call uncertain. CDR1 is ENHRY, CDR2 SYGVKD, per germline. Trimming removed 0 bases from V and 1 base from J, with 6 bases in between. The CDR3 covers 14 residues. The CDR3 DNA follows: TGTGCCATCAGTGAGTCAGGGATTAACTATGGCTACACCTTC. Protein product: CAISESGINYGYTF.

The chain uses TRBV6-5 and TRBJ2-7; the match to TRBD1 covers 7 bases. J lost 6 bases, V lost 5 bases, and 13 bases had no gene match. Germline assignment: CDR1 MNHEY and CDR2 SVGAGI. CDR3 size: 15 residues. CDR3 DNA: TGTGCCAGCAGTGGCGTCCCGCACAGGGGTAGCGAGCAGTACTTC. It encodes CASSGVPHRGSEQYF.

CDR3 nucleotides: TGTGCCAGCAGCTCTGGGGGCGGGGGCATTCAGTACTTC. As protein: CASSSGGGGIQYF. The chain carries TRBV28 and TRBJ2-4; D is perhaps TRBD2 (7 bases). CDR1 MDHEN and CDR2 SYDVKM come from the germline V gene. The CDR3 length is 13 residues. The ends were cut back, 6 bases at V and 9 bases at J, with 15 bases in the middle.

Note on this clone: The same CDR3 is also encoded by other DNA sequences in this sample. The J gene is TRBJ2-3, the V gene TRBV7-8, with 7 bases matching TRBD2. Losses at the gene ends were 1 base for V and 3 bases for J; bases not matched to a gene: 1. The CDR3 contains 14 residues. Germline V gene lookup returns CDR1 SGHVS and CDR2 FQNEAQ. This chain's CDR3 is CASSLGAGTDTQYF. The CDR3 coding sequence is TGTGCCAGCAGCTTAGGAGCGGGAACAGATACGCAGTATTTT.

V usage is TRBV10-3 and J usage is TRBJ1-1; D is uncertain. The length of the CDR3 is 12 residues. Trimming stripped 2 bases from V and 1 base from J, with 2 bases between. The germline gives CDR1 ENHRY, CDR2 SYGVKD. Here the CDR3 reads CAISEGNTEAFF. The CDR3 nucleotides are TGTGCCATCAGTGAGGGGAACACTGAAGCTTTCTTT.

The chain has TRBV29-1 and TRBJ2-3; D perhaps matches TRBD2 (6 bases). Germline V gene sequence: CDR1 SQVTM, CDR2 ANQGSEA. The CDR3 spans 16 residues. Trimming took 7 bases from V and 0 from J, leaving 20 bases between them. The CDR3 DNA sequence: TGCAGCGCATCATGGGGGGACTCAACTAGCACAGATACGCAGTATTTT. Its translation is CSASWGDSTSTDTQYF.

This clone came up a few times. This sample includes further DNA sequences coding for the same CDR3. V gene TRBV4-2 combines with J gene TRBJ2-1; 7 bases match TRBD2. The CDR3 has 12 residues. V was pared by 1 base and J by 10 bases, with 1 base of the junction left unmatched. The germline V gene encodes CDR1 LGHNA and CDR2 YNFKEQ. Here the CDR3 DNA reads TGTGCCAGCAGCCAAGTTAGCGGGGAGCAGTTCTTC. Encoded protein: CASSQVSGEQFF.

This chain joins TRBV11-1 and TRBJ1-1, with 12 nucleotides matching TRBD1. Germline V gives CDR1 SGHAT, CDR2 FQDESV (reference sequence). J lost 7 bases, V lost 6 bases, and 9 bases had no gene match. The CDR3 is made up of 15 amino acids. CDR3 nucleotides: TGTGCCAGCAGTTATCCGGGACAGGGGGCGAGTGAAGCTTTCTTT. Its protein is CASSYPGQGASEAFF.

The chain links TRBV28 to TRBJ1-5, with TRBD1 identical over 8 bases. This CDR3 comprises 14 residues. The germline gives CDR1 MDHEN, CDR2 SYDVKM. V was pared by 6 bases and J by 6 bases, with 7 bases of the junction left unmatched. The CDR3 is CASSSGQGPQPQHF. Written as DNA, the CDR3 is TGTGCCAGCAGCTCAGGACAGGGACCTCAGCCCCAGCATTTT. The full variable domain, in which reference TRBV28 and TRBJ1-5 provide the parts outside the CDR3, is DVKVTQSSRYLVKRTGEKVFLECVQDMDHENMFWYRQDPGLGLRLIYFSYDVKMKEKGDIPEGYSVSREKKERFSLILESASTNQTSMYLCASSSGQGPQPQHFGDGTRLSIL.

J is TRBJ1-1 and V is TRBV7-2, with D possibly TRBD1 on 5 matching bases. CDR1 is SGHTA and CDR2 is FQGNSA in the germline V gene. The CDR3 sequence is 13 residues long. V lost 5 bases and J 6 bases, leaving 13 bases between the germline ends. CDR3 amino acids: CASSVTRGSEAFF. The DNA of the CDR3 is TGTGCCAGCAGCGTGACAAGGGGCTCTGAAGCTTTCTTT.

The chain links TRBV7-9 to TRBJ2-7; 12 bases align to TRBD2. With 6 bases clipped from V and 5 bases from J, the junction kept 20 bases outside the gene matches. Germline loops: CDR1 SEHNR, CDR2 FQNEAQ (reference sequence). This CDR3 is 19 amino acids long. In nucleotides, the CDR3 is TGTGCCAGCAGAGCTCCGGGACTAGCGGGTCCAATGGGAGGGGACGAGCAGTACTTC. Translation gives CASRAPGLAGPMGGDEQYF.

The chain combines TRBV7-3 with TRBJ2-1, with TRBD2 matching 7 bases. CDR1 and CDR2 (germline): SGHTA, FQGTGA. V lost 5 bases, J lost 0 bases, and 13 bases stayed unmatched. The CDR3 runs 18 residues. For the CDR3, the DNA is TGTGCCAGCAGCCCCGGGGCTAGCGGTTTAGGCTCCTACAATGAGCAGTTCTTC. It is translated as CASSPGASGLGSYNEQFF.

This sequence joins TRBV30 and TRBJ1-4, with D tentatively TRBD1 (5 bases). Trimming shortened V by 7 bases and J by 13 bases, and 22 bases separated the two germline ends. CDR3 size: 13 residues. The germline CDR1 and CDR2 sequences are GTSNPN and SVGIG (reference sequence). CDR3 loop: CAFDWDGMGGLFF. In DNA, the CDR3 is TGTGCCTTTGACTGGGACGGAATGGGGGGACTGTTTTTT. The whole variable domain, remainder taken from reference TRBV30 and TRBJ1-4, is SQTIHQWPATLVQPVGSPLSLECTVEGTSNPNLYWYRQAAGRGLQLLFYSVGIGQISSEVPQNLSASRPQDRQFILSSKKLLLSDSGFYLCAFDWDGMGGLFFGSGTQLSVL.

The CDR3 sequence: CASSPQSAAGREKLFF. In DNA, the CDR3 is TGTGCCAGCTCACCACAGTCGGCGGCAGGTCGGGAAAAACTGTTTTTT. The chain links TRBV18 to TRBJ1-4; no clear D. Looked up from germline, CDR1 is KGHSH and CDR2 is LQKENI. This CDR3 spans 16 amino acids. V gave up 1 base and J gave up 8 bases, with 17 bases separating them.

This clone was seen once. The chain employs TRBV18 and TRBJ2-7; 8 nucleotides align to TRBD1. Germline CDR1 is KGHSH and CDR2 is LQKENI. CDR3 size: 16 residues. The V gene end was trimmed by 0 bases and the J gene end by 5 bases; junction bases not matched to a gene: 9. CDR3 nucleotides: TGTGCCAGCTCACCACCGGCAGGGGGCGAAGGGAACGAGCAGTACTTC. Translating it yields CASSPPAGGEGNEQYF. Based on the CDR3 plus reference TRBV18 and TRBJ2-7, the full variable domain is NAGVMQNPRHLVRRRGQEARLRCSPMKGHSHVYWYRQLPEEGLKFMVYLQKENIIDESGMPKERFSAEFPKEGPSILRIQQVVRGDSAAYFCASSPPAGGEGNEQYFGPGTRLTVT.

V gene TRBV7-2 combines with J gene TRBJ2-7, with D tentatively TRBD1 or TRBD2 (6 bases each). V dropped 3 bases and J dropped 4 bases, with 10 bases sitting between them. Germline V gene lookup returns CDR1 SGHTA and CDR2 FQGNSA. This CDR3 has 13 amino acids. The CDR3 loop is CASSFGGGYEQYF. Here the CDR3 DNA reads TGTGCCAGCAGCTTCGGGGGCGGGTACGAGCAGTACTTC. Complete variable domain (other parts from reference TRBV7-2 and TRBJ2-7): GAGVSQSPSNKVTEKGKDVELRCDPISGHTALYWYRQSLGQGLEFLIYFQGNSAPDKSGLPSDRFSAERTGGSVSTLTIQRTQQEDSAVYLCASSFGGGYEQYFGPGTRLTVT.

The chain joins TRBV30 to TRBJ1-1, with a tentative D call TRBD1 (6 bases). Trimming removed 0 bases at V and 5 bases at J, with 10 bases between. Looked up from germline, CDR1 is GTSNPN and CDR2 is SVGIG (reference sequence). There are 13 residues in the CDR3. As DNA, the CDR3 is TGTGCCTGGAGTGTAGAAGGGGGGACTGAAGCTTTCTTT. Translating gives CAWSVEGGTEAFF.